In its sample, the clone carrying this TCR beta chain was seen many times. What it binds is unknown. Hyperthyroidism had been newly diagnosed in patients aged 18 to 65, and its duration was under 2 months. It was uncontrolled infection, other autoimmune disease, pregnancy or lactation that excluded patients. This sample holds PBMCs from 8.5 to 10 ml fresh peripheral blood. These data originate in a study of T cells in Graves' hyperthyroidism and ophthalmopathy. V lost 3 bases and J 3 bases, leaving 6 bases between the germline ends. Looked up from germline, CDR1 is DFQATT and CDR2 is SNEGSKA (reference sequence). This CDR3 is 11 amino acids long. The study's findings and limits: Researchers found most expanded thyroid clonotypes above 0.001 in blood as well.

The source material, RNA transcripts, was used to amplify TCR beta CDR3 regions. The HTBI set primed first-round TCR CDR3 RT-PCR. TCRdb re-called the multiplex PCR reads with MiXCR, one entry per CDR3 protein. The data show 350,000 to 450,000 distinct CDR3 sequences, 17% seen once. The sequence was collected from a woman younger than 45 with Graves' hyperthyroidism that later progressed to Graves' ophthalmopathy. The sample consisted of blood. The chain joins TRBV20-1 to TRBJ2-7; D gene uncertain. DNA of the CDR3: TGCAGTGCTAGGTCCAGCTACGAGCAGTACTTC. Translation gives CSARSSYEQYF.